This T cell receptor beta chain was documented in a study of blood T cell repertoires in COVID-19. Germline CDR1 and CDR2: LNHDA and SQIVND (reference sequence). The CDR3 is 13 residues long. Trimming removed 3 bases from V and 6 bases from J, with 11 bases in between. The sample holds a few counts of this clone. Here immunoSEQ multiplex PCR was the method, and the copy in TCRdb shows in-frame clones only, minus some. This repertoire shows approximately 130,000 clones, about 80% found once; its top ten account for 11%. The sequence came from a human donor in a cohort sampled during active COVID-19. The sequenced material came from peripheral blood. This sequence joins TRBV19 and TRBJ1-2; D is ambiguous. The CDR3 here is CASSMMLGDGYTF. The CDR3 DNA sequence: TGTGCCAGTAGTATGATGTTGGGCGATGGCTACACCTTC.